This TCR beta chain was found in a study of T cell responses to AZD1222 COVID-19 vaccine. General study results and limits: Two AZD1222 doses significantly raised spike-specific TCR breadth and depth over controls. Most donors were white British, females outnumbered males, and clonal diversity was possibly underestimated. Unmutated variant regions are reportedly targeted by nearly half of spike-specific TCRs.

CDR1 and CDR2 (germline): SGHDN, FVKESK. CDR3 size: 15 residues. V was clipped by 1 base and J by 3 bases, with 10 bases between them. Concerning this clone: Its antigen is not identified.

Only in-frame clones appear in the TCRdb table, and some are missing; sequencing was by immunoSEQ multiplex PCR. The sample yields more than 85,000 clones, roughly 82% seen once. The sample consisted of peripheral blood, taken on day 0 of AZD1222 vaccination. The J gene is TRBJ2-1, the V gene TRBV14, with D perhaps being TRBD1 or TRBD2 (5 bases each). The receptor comes from an adult in good health. The CDR3 here is CASSQARGVYNEQFF. The CDR3, as DNA: TGTGCCAGCAGCCAAGCGAGGGGCGTCTACAATGAGCAGTTCTTC.